The 16 T cell receptor beta chains given below trace back to one sample, sequenced in a study of shared clonotypes between healthy human individuals. This table comes from immunoSEQ multiplex PCR, and its TCRdb copy is limited to in-frame clones, with some not included. The table lists 2 million to 3 million clones, around nine tenths of them singletons. The sequencing sample was made of naive CD4+ T cells sorted from blood. Subset given: CD45RA+ positively selected. All receptors derive from a man aged 18 to 30 in good health.

The gene calls are TRBV7-9 and TRBJ2-7; no clear D. In germline, CDR1 is SEHNR, CDR2 FQNEAQ (reference sequence). This CDR3 region has 11 residues. V lost 2 bases, J lost 7 bases, and 6 bases lay in between. The CDR3 region is CASSLFVEQYF. CDR3 nucleotide sequence: TGTGCCAGCAGCTTATTCGTAGAGCAGTACTTC.

This chain connects TRBV7-9 to TRBJ2-7; D is unresolved. Germline V lookup: CDR1 SEHNR, CDR2 FQNEAQ (reference sequence). This CDR3 has 14 amino acids. Trimming stripped 4 bases from V and 0 bases from J, with 10 bases between. CDR3 loop: CASSSWTDSYEQYF. CDR3 DNA sequence: TGTGCCAGCAGCTCATGGACGGACTCCTACGAGCAGTACTTC.

This clone was seen just once. The chain employs TRBV7-2 and TRBJ1-1; 8 bases are shared with TRBD1. Germline V lookup: CDR1 SGHTA, CDR2 FQGNSA. This CDR3 comprises 15 residues. V lost 5 bases, J lost 0 bases, and 5 bases stayed unmatched. The CDR3 reads CASSPETGVNTEAFF. CDR3 DNA: TGTGCCAGCAGCCCAGAGACAGGGGTGAACACTGAAGCTTTCTTT.

The chain carries TRBV5-1 and TRBJ2-2; the match to TRBD2 covers 11 bases. This CDR3 is built from 17 residues. V lost 2 bases to trimming and J lost 4 bases; unmatched junction nucleotides: 7. CDR1 and CDR2 from the germline V gene are SGHRS and YFSETQ. CDR3 sequence reads: CASSFYGLAGGTGELFF. In DNA form, the CDR3 reads TGCGCCAGCAGCTTTTACGGACTAGCGGGCGGCACCGGGGAGCTGTTTTTT.

This rearrangement joins TRBV12-5 to TRBJ2-5, with D possibly matching TRBD1 (6 bases). V lost 7 bases to trimming and J lost 1 base, with 13 bases between them. Germline lookup yields CDR1 LGHNT and CDR2 FRNRAP. This CDR3 has 14 amino acids. CDR3 region: CASALGASQETQYF. The DNA of the CDR3 is TGTGCTAGTGCCCTGGGGGCCTCCCAAGAGACCCAGTACTTC.

Details on this clone: The same CDR3 can be traced to other DNA sequences in this sample. This chain connects TRBV7-9 to TRBJ2-5; D possibly uses TRBD1 or TRBD2 (5 bases each). CDR1 SEHNR and CDR2 FQNEAQ come from the germline V gene (reference sequence). The CDR3 extends over 14 amino acids. Trimming cost V 5 bases and J 2 bases, with 12 bases left between them. The chain's CDR3 is CASSRGTAQETQYF. As DNA, the CDR3 is TGTGCCAGCAGCAGAGGGACCGCTCAAGAGACCCAGTACTTC.

The V gene is TRBV25-1, the J gene TRBJ2-5; 8 bases line up with TRBD1. The junction had 10 bases not matched to a gene; V was cut back by 6 bases and J by 4 bases. This CDR3 spans 15 amino acids. The germline CDR1 and CDR2 sequences are MGHDK and SYGVNS. In nucleotides, the CDR3 is TGTGCCAGCAGGGGCAGGGGGCTTTCCGGAGAGACCCAGTACTTC. Translating gives CASRGRGLSGETQYF.

The chain uses TRBV19 and TRBJ1-1, with D possibly matching TRBD1 (6 bases). V was clipped by 7 bases and J by 1 base, with 19 bases between them. The CDR3 contains 16 residues. Germline lookup yields CDR1 LNHDA and CDR2 SQIVND (reference sequence). CDR3 region: CASTATGYRGNTEAFF. For the CDR3, the DNA is TGTGCCAGTACTGCAACAGGGTACCGGGGGAACACTGAAGCTTTCTTT.

V and J are TRBV11-2 and TRBJ2-5; D possibly uses TRBD1 or TRBD2 (5 bases each). Between the trimmed V and J ends, which lost 3 bases and 4 bases, there was a span of 9 bases. This CDR3 has 13 residues. Germline CDR1 is SGHAT and CDR2 is FQNNGV. The CDR3 loop reads CASSFSGTETQYF. DNA of the CDR3: TGTGCCAGCAGCTTTTCAGGGACAGAGACCCAGTACTTC.

The V and J genes are TRBV30 and TRBJ1-2, with D possibly matching TRBD1 (6 bases). Germline CDR1 and CDR2: GTSNPN and SVGIG (reference sequence). There are 13 residues in the CDR3. The V gene lost 4 bases and the J gene lost 7 bases, with 16 bases spanning the gap. This CDR3 is CAWNHREMAGYTF. CDR3 nucleotide sequence: TGTGCCTGGAATCACAGGGAGATGGCTGGCTACACCTTC.

This clone came up a few times. At one end the junction does not follow the germline gene, possibly because of a read error. The genes are TRBV7-7 and TRBJ2-1, with a possible D match to TRBD2 (5 bases). This CDR3 spans 13 amino acids. CDR1 is SSHAT and CDR2 is FNYEAQ in the germline V gene (reference sequence). The CDR3 reads CASSRGSSNEQFF. The CDR3 nucleotides are TGTGCTAGCAGCAGAGGGAGTAGCAATGAGCAGTTCTTC.

The gene calls are TRBV6-1 and TRBJ2-5; 11 bases match TRBD2. The CDR3 covers 20 residues. Trimming removed 3 bases from V and 3 bases from J; junction bases left unmatched: 18. The germline V gene has CDR1 MNHNS and CDR2 SASEGT. The chain's CDR3 is CASSDRARLAGGSRKETQYF. The CDR3 DNA is TGTGCCAGCAGTGATAGGGCCCGGCTAGCGGGGGGTTCAAGAAAAGAGACCCAGTACTTC.

This chain links TRBV5-1 with TRBJ2-2, with 12 bases fitting TRBD2. This CDR3 spans 16 amino acids. Germline values: CDR1 SGHRS, CDR2 YFSETQ. V trimming: 1 base; J trimming: 6 bases; junction bases outside the gene matches: 4. CDR3 DNA sequence: TGCGCCAGCAGCTTGTCCCGACTAGCGGGAGCCGGGGAGCTGTTTTTT. Translated: CASSLSRLAGAGELFF.

About this clone itself: This sample includes further DNA sequences coding for the same CDR3. The chain combines TRBV5-1 with TRBJ2-3; D gene uncertain. The germline V gene has CDR1 SGHRS and CDR2 YFSETQ. Trimming took off 0 bases at V and 3 bases at J, with 11 bases between the two ends. This CDR3 spans 15 amino acids. The CDR3 spells CASSLVVGETDTQYF. CDR3 bases: TGCGCCAGCAGCTTGGTAGTTGGGGAAACAGATACGCAGTATTTT.

V usage is TRBV18 and J usage is TRBJ2-6; D unresolved. The V end was cut by 6 bases, the J end by 4 bases, with 16 bases between. Germline V lookup: CDR1 KGHSH, CDR2 LQKENI. The CDR3 totals 16 residues. The CDR3: CASSPSESPGANVLTF. In DNA, the CDR3 is TGTGCCAGCTCTCCCAGCGAGTCACCCGGGGCCAACGTCCTGACTTTC.

Concerning this clone itself: Other DNA sequences in the same sample also yield this CDR3. The chain is built from TRBV7-9 and TRBJ2-3, with 7 bases matching TRBD1. CDR3 length: 14 amino acids. The V segment lost 5 bases and the J segment 1 base; nucleotides outside the gene matches: 3. CDR1 is SEHNR and CDR2 is FQNEAQ in the germline V gene (reference sequence). CDR3 nucleotides: TGTGCCAGCAGCCTTGGGACAGGCACAGATACGCAGTATTTT. As protein: CASSLGTGTDTQYF.